The 31 T cell receptor beta chains reported below all come from one sample, sequenced in a study of T cells in Graves' hyperthyroidism and ophthalmopathy. Amplified regions were TCR beta CDR3 sequences from RNA transcripts. Primed by the HTBI set, a first-round RT-PCR was run on the TCR CDR3. TCRdb reanalysed the multiplex PCR reads using MiXCR and keeps one entry per CDR3 protein. The table has over 650,000 distinct CDR3 sequences, over 40% seen once. Sequencing input: peripheral blood or thyroid tissue (not recorded which). The receptors were sampled from an adult man with Graves' disease, either hyperthyroidism or ophthalmopathy (not recorded which).

There are many counts of this clonotype. The V call is TRBV10-3, the J call TRBJ1-2, with D unresolved. From germline, CDR1 is ENHRY and CDR2 SYGVKD. Between the trimmed V and J ends, which lost 5 bases and 4 bases, there was a span of 11 bases. CDR3 length: 13 residues. The CDR3: CAISRLSSYGYTF. The CDR3 DNA is TGTGCCATCAGTCGGCTCTCGTCCTATGGCTACACCTTC.

V is TRBV7-8 and J is TRBJ1-4; TRBD1 matches at 8 bases. Germline V gives CDR1 SGHVS, CDR2 FQNEAQ. There are 16 residues in the CDR3. The J segment lost 8 bases and the V segment lost 5 bases, leaving 13 bases of the junction unmatched. CDR3 region: CASSPVRQGAREKLFF. In nucleotides, the CDR3 is TGTGCCAGCAGCCCAGTTAGGCAGGGGGCACGGGAAAAACTGTTTTTT. The full variable domain, completed using reference TRBV7-8 and TRBJ1-4, is GAGVSQSPRYKVAKRGQDVALRCDPISGHVSLFWYQQALGQGPEFLTYFQNEAQLDKSGLPSDRFFAERPEGSVSTLKIQRTQQEDSAVYLCASSPVRQGAREKLFFGSGTQLSVL.

This clonotype was recorded at least ten times. CDR3 DNA: TGCAGCGTGCGGAGTACCTACGAGCAGTACTTC. Translating gives CSVRSTYEQYF. V and J are TRBV29-1 and TRBJ2-7; D call uncertain. The CDR3 runs to 11 residues. Per the germline V gene, CDR1 is SQVTM and CDR2 is ANQGSEA. V dropped 6 bases and J dropped 2 bases, with 8 bases sitting between them.

This clonotype has only a few counts. The chain joins TRBV12-3 or TRBV12-4 to TRBJ2-7; D remains unclear. CDR3 length: 13 residues. The germline V and J ends were trimmed by 5 bases and 6 bases, with 14 bases remaining between them. The CDR3 sequence is CASSLDLFPEQYF. In nucleotides, the CDR3 is TGTGCCAGCAGTCTCGACCTCTTTCCCGAGCAGTACTTC.

This clonotype was counted a few times. The gene calls are TRBV12-3 or TRBV12-4 and TRBJ1-5, with D perhaps matching TRBD1 (6 bases). Trimming took 4 bases from V and 7 from J, leaving 17 bases between them. CDR3 length: 15 amino acids. The DNA for the CDR3 is TGTGCCAGCAGTTCCGGGGGCGCGGGAATGCAGCCCCAGCATTTT. Protein: CASSSGGAGMQPQHF.

The V gene is TRBV19, the J gene TRBJ2-5, with D hard to call. CDR3 length: 13 residues. Germline V lookup: CDR1 LNHDA, CDR2 SQIVND (reference sequence). V lost 1 base and J lost 0, with 3 bases in between. This CDR3 reads CASSIAYQETQYF. In DNA, the CDR3 is TGTGCCAGTAGTATAGCGTACCAAGAGACCCAGTACTTC.

V gene TRBV7-2 combines with J gene TRBJ2-7; D is uncertain. Looked up from germline, CDR1 is SGHTA and CDR2 is FQGNSA. Trimming left V 1 base short and J 0 bases short, with 10 bases between. CDR3 length equals 15 residues. The CDR3 here is CASSLDLGNSYEQYF. Written as DNA, the CDR3 is TGTGCCAGCAGCTTAGACTTGGGCAACTCCTACGAGCAGTACTTC.

This clonotype was seen ten or more times. The chain combines TRBV9 with TRBJ1-4, with TRBD1 identical over 9 bases. The CDR3 is made up of 16 amino acids. CDR1 and CDR2 from the germline V gene are SGDLS and YYNGEE. Germline trimming cut 0 bases from V and 6 bases from J; bases unmatched to any gene: 6. CDR3 nucleotide sequence: TGTGCCAGCAGCGTAGAATCGGGACAGGGTGATGAAAAACTGTTTTTT. It encodes CASSVESGQGDEKLFF.

The V and J genes are TRBV28 and TRBJ1-4, with 7 bases lining up with TRBD1. Germline CDR1 reads MDHEN; CDR2 reads SYDVKM. Trimming cost V 4 bases and J 4 bases; bases outside gene matches: 6. CDR3 length: 15 amino acids. The CDR3: CASSSYTGDNEKLFF. In nucleotides, the CDR3 is TGTGCCAGCAGTTCATACACAGGGGATAATGAAAAACTGTTTTTT.

This chain uses TRBV15 with TRBJ1-1; maybe TRBD1 (5 bases). The CDR3 spans 12 residues. V lost 8 bases, J lost 4 bases, and 11 bases lay in between. Germline CDR1 LNHNV, CDR2 YYDKDF (reference sequence). The CDR3 DNA reads as TGTGCCACCTTCAGGGAGGGCACTGAAGCTTTCTTT. Protein sequence: CATFREGTEAFF.

The chain recombines TRBV20-1 with TRBJ1-3, with D possibly TRBD1 on 5 matching bases. CDR3 length: 14 amino acids. Germline V gene sequence: CDR1 DFQATT, CDR2 SNEGSKA (reference sequence). The V gene lost 1 base and the J gene lost 0 bases, with 7 bases spanning the gap. This CDR3 is CSARGTNSGNTIYF. DNA of the CDR3: TGCAGTGCTAGAGGGACAAACTCTGGAAACACCATATATTTT.

This clonotype has more than one count but fewer than ten. The chain has TRBV7-9 and TRBJ2-7; 8 bases fit TRBD1. Germline V gives CDR1 SEHNR, CDR2 FQNEAQ (reference sequence). V dropped 5 bases and J dropped 3; count of bases not matched to a gene: 9. This CDR3 is 15 amino acids long. Written as DNA, the CDR3 is TGTGCCAGCAGCCTCAGCCCGGGACAGGACTACGAGCAGTACTTC. It codes for CASSLSPGQDYEQYF.

This clonotype was detected ten times or more. This sequence joins TRBV7-8 and TRBJ2-5, with 10 bases matching TRBD2. The CDR3 is 15 residues long. V was clipped by 2 bases and J by 5 bases; unmatched bases: 5. CDR1 is SGHVS and CDR2 is FQNEAQ in the germline V gene. The DNA of the CDR3 is TGTGCCAGCAGCTTACTAGCGGGAGTTGGCGAGACCCAGTACTTC. Amino acid sequence: CASSLLAGVGETQYF.

This chain links TRBV7-9 with TRBJ1-4, with D perhaps TRBD1 (5 bases). The V end lost 5 bases, the J end lost 0 bases, and 13 bases lay between the germline ends. The V gene's germline CDR1 is SEHNR and CDR2 FQNEAQ (reference sequence). The CDR3 totals 16 residues. CDR3 loop: CASSQNQGATNEKLFF. CDR3 DNA sequence: TGTGCCAGCAGCCAAAACCAGGGAGCAACTAATGAAAAACTGTTTTTT.

The chain has TRBV12-3 or TRBV12-4 and TRBJ1-2; D unresolved. This CDR3 spans 12 amino acids. V was shortened by 6 bases and J by 7 bases, with 12 bases between the two germline ends. CDR3 nucleotides: TGTGCCAGCAGCCCGCGAGGACCTGGCTACACCTTC. It specifies CASSPRGPGYTF.

This clonotype has a handful of counts. This rearrangement joins TRBV5-1 to TRBJ2-7; 9 nucleotides line up with TRBD1. Germline V gene data show CDR1 as SGHRS and CDR2 as YFSETQ. CDR3 length: 14 residues. Unmatched junction bases numbered 9, after V lost 6 bases and J lost 5 bases. The CDR3 region has the DNA TGCGCCAGCACTACGACAGGGGGTTCCCACGAGCAGTACTTC. Residues: CASTTTGGSHEQYF.

The rearrangement joins TRBV7-9 to TRBJ1-5; D is perhaps TRBD1 (5 bases). The V end lost 5 bases, the J end lost 0 bases, and 14 bases lay between the germline ends. The germline CDR1 and CDR2 sequences are SEHNR and FQNEAQ (reference sequence). The CDR3 consists of 16 residues. The CDR3: CASSLSTDYSNQPQHF. Written as DNA, the CDR3 is TGTGCCAGCAGCCTCTCGACAGACTATAGCAATCAGCCCCAGCATTTT.

The CDR3 DNA reads TGTGCCAGCAGTGAAGGGACTAGCGGGAGACGGACCGGGGAGCTGTTTTTT. It specifies CASSEGTSGRRTGELFF. The chain links TRBV7-8 to TRBJ2-2; 14 nucleotides align to TRBD2. In germline, CDR1 is SGHVS, CDR2 FQNEAQ. CDR3 length equals 17 residues. The V gene end was trimmed by 6 bases and the J gene end by 5 bases; junction bases not matched to a gene: 8.

The V and J genes are TRBV4-1 and TRBJ1-2; TRBD1 is a possible D gene (5 bases). V gave up 0 bases and J gave up 8 bases, with 10 bases separating them. The CDR3 runs to 13 residues. Germline V gene data show CDR1 as MGHRA and CDR2 as YSYEKL. CDR3 amino acids: CASSQDLGRGYTF. The CDR3 nucleotides read TGCGCCAGCAGCCAAGATTTGGGGCGGGGCTACACCTTC.

This clonotype was counted many times. The chain carries TRBV12-3 or TRBV12-4 and TRBJ1-1; the D is unclear. CDR3 length: 11 amino acids. Trimming took 4 bases from V and 11 from J, leaving 11 bases between them. The CDR3 DNA sequence: TGTGCCAGCAGTTCAGGTCAGCTGGCTTTCTTT. This sequence encodes CASSSGQLAFF.

On this clonotype itself: The junction and the germline gene differ at one end; a read error may be behind it. V gene TRBV24-1 combines with J gene TRBJ2-5, with D maybe TRBD1 (6 bases). The germline CDR1 and CDR2 sequences are KGHDR and SFDVKD. CDR3 length: 14 amino acids. This CDR3 is CAASEYAGEETQYF. CDR3 DNA sequence: TGTGCCGCCAGTGAATACGCAGGGGAAGAGACCCAGTACTTC.

The V and J genes are TRBV15 and TRBJ1-4; 8 nucleotides line up with TRBD1. This CDR3 has 15 residues. From germline, CDR1 is LNHNV and CDR2 YYDKDF (reference sequence). Trimming took 3 bases from V and 1 from J; bases not matched to a gene: 1. CDR3 sequence (DNA): TGTGCCACCAGCAGTGGACAGGGAACTAATGAAAAACTGTTTTTT. Protein sequence: CATSSGQGTNEKLFF.

The V gene is TRBV20-1, the J gene TRBJ1-4; D might be TRBD1 (6 bases). The germline V and J ends were trimmed by 3 bases and 6 bases, with 17 bases remaining between them. Looked up from germline, CDR1 is DFQATT and CDR2 is SNEGSKA (reference sequence). The CDR3 runs 15 residues. CDR3 residues: CSARASGGVYEKLFF. The CDR3 DNA reads TGCAGTGCTAGGGCCTCGGGGGGCGTTTATGAAAAACTGTTTTTT.

The chain couples TRBV19 to TRBJ2-2; D possibly corresponds to TRBD2 (6 bases). Germline V gene lookup returns CDR1 LNHDA and CDR2 SQIVND (reference sequence). The CDR3 runs 18 residues. V gave up 9 bases and J gave up 2 bases, with 25 bases separating them. CDR3 in DNA: TGTGCCAGCAGCTTAGCGGCCGGGACTGACGGTAACACCGGGGAGCTGTTTTTT. It encodes CASSLAAGTDGNTGELFF.

The chain employs TRBV11-1 and TRBJ1-4; D is perhaps TRBD1 (6 bases). Trimming left V 5 bases short and J 8 bases short, with 21 bases between. CDR1 and CDR2 (germline): SGHAT, FQDESV (reference sequence). This CDR3 is 16 amino acids long. This CDR3 is CASSPRASAGDEKLFF. The CDR3 bases are TGTGCCAGCAGCCCCCGCGCATCAGCAGGGGACGAAAAACTGTTTTTT.

The chain has TRBV24-1 and TRBJ1-1; TRBD1 is a possible D gene (5 bases). V dropped 4 bases and J dropped 5 bases, with 10 bases sitting between them. Germline loops: CDR1 KGHDR, CDR2 SFDVKD. The CDR3 is 13 residues long. The CDR3 sequence: CATSDGGGTEAFF. The CDR3 DNA is TGTGCCACCAGTGACGGGGGTGGAACTGAAGCTTTCTTT.

The chain carries TRBV6-1 and TRBJ2-7; 8 bases align to TRBD2. CDR1 and CDR2 (germline): MNHNS, SASEGT. The CDR3 runs 15 residues. V trimming: 8 bases; J trimming: 2 bases; junction bases outside the gene matches: 11. CDR3 in amino acids: CASREGVTGTYEQYF. The CDR3 DNA is TGTGCCAGCCGGGAGGGGGTAACGGGAACCTACGAGCAGTACTTC.

The rearrangement uses TRBV9 and TRBJ1-3, with TRBD1 matching over 7 bases. Unmatched junction bases numbered 6, after V lost 0 bases and J lost 0 bases. Germline V gives CDR1 SGDLS, CDR2 YYNGEE. The CDR3 length is 17 residues. For the CDR3, the DNA is TGTGCCAGCAGCGTAGCTGACAGGGCGATCTCTGGAAACACCATATATTTT. Translation gives CASSVADRAISGNTIYF.

On this clonotype itself: The conserved closing phenylalanine or tryptophan is absent in this CDR3, likely reflecting a read error. The DNA is omitted, as the CDR3 cannot be located on it reliably, and the CDR3 follows TCRdb's listing. V usage is TRBV29-1 and J usage is TRBJ2-7; the D call TRBD1 from the table was never checked on the DNA. The CDR3 totals 8 residues, both ends included. The germline V gene encodes CDR1 SQVTM and CDR2 ANQGSEA. CDR3 residues: CSVEVGGA.

The CDR3 DNA reads TGTGCCAGCAGTTTACAGGGGCACACCGGGGAGCTGTTTTTT. This sequence encodes CASSLQGHTGELFF. V and J are TRBV12-3 or TRBV12-4 and TRBJ2-2, with D perhaps TRBD1 (6 bases). CDR3 length: 14 amino acids. The V gene lost 2 bases and the J gene lost 3 bases, with 7 bases spanning the gap.

V and J are TRBV10-3 and TRBJ1-2, with 9 nucleotides matching TRBD1. Germline V lookup: CDR1 ENHRY, CDR2 SYGVKD. With 8 bases clipped from V and 2 bases from J, the junction kept 9 bases outside the gene matches. The CDR3 runs to 15 residues. In DNA, the CDR3 is TGTGCCATCGACGACGGAGGGACAGGGAACTATGGCTACACCTTC. It yields the protein CAIDDGGTGNYGYTF.